The 12 T cell receptor beta chains given below trace back to one sample, sequenced in a study of response to subunit inactivated influenza vaccine. One entry per CDR3 protein results from TCRdb running MiXCR on the RT-PCR reads. This repertoire shows around 190,000 distinct CDR3 sequences, about 10% found once; its top ten account for approximately 11%. Sequenced here: non-naive T cells sorted from PBMCs, sampled on the day of vaccination. Every receptor here comes from a middle-aged man who received an inactivated influenza vaccine.

This clonotype has a count of ten or more. The chain joins TRBV5-1 to TRBJ2-3; D unclear. CDR3 length: 13 residues. Trimming left V 1 base short and J 6 bases short, with 9 bases between. Germline loops: CDR1 SGHRS, CDR2 YFSETQ. CDR3 sequence reads: CASSLSMADTQYF. CDR3 DNA: TGCGCCAGCAGCTTGTCTATGGCTGATACGCAGTATTTT. The whole variable domain, remainder taken from reference TRBV5-1 and TRBJ2-3, is KAGVTQTPRYLIKTRGQQVTLSCSPISGHRSVSWYQQTPGQGLQFLFEYFSETQRNKGNFPGRFSGRQFSNSRSEMNVSTLELGDSALYLCASSLSMADTQYFGPGTRLTVL.

This clonotype was seen a few times. The chain carries TRBV10-3 and TRBJ2-2; 8 positions match TRBD2. V lost 3 bases and J lost 0; bases outside the gene matches: 9. The CDR3 extends over 18 amino acids. CDR1 is ENHRY, CDR2 SYGVKD, per germline. The CDR3 sequence is CAISDRGGGGTNTGELFF. The CDR3 region has the DNA TGTGCCATCAGTGATCGTGGCGGCGGGGGGACGAACACCGGGGAGCTGTTTTTT.

This clonotype showed up just a few times. V usage is TRBV9 and J usage is TRBJ2-5; 7 bases map to TRBD2. V shed 6 bases and J 1 base; nucleotides not matched to a gene: 15. The germline CDR1 and CDR2 sequences are SGDLS and YYNGEE. CDR3 length: 17 residues. The CDR3 sequence: CASTVAPSGDFQETQYF. The CDR3 DNA reads TGTGCCAGCACCGTGGCTCCTAGCGGAGATTTCCAAGAGACCCAGTACTTC.

This clonotype was counted only a few times. The CDR3 DNA reads TGTGCCAGCAGGACGGACGACTATGGCTACACCTTC. Its translation: CASRTDDYGYTF. This rearrangement joins TRBV9 to TRBJ1-2; D remains unclear. CDR3 length equals 12 residues. Deletions cut 5 bases from V and 3 bases from J, with 8 bases between. Germline V gene lookup returns CDR1 SGDLS and CDR2 YYNGEE.

This clonotype showed up just a few times. V is TRBV7-2 and J is TRBJ2-1; a weak D match, TRBD1 (5 bases). This CDR3 is 15 amino acids long. Germline V CDR1 and CDR2: SGHTA, FQGNSA. V was shortened by 8 bases and J by 0 bases, with 14 bases between the two germline ends. The CDR3, as DNA: TGTGCCAGCTATTCAGGGCAGGACTCCTACAATGAGCAGTTCTTC. Its translation: CASYSGQDSYNEQFF.

This clonotype was observed at least ten times. The chain uses TRBV6-5 and TRBJ2-3; 7 bases fit TRBD2. The V gene's germline CDR1 is MNHEY and CDR2 SVGAGI. The CDR3 totals 15 residues. Losses at the gene ends were 4 bases for V and 0 bases for J; bases not matched to a gene: 4. DNA of the CDR3: TGTGCCAGCAGTTTAAGCGGGGTTAGCACAGATACGCAGTATTTT. Translation: CASSLSGVSTDTQYF.

Only a few counts were recorded for this clonotype. DNA for the CDR3: TGCAGTGCCCGATCGTGGCTAGCGCCTACCTACGAGCAGTACTTC. Translating it yields CSARSWLAPTYEQYF. This chain joins TRBV20-1 and TRBJ2-7; TRBD2 is a possible D gene (6 bases). Germline assignment: CDR1 DFQATT and CDR2 SNEGSKA (reference sequence). This CDR3 has 15 amino acids. The ends were cut back, 6 bases at V and 2 bases at J, with 20 bases in the middle.

At least ten counts were recorded for this clonotype. CDR3 nucleotide sequence: TGTGCCAGCAGAAGACGGGGGGAGAATGGGGAGCAGTACTTC. It encodes CASRRRGENGEQYF. The rearrangement joins TRBV7-8 to TRBJ2-7; 7 bases agree with TRBD2. Trimming removed 6 bases from V and 7 bases from J; junction bases left unmatched: 12. Germline CDR1 and CDR2: SGHVS and FQNEAQ. The CDR3 runs to 14 residues.

This clonotype was observed a handful of times. The V gene is TRBV4-1, the J gene TRBJ2-1; 12 nucleotides line up with TRBD2. With V trimmed by 0 bases and J by 8 bases, 14 bases remained unmatched. There are 19 residues in the CDR3. Germline lookup yields CDR1 MGHRA and CDR2 YSYEKL. The CDR3 sequence: CASSQDRSRASGRVDEQFF. The DNA of the CDR3 is TGCGCCAGCAGCCAAGATAGATCCAGGGCTAGCGGGAGGGTGGATGAGCAGTTCTTC.

This clonotype has ten or more counts. This rearrangement joins TRBV7-9 to TRBJ1-6, with 7 positions matching TRBD1. The germline gives CDR1 SEHNR, CDR2 FQNEAQ (reference sequence). Trimming at V came to 9 bases and at J to 14 bases, leaving 7 bases not matched to a gene. This CDR3 region has 11 residues. CDR3 DNA: TGTGCCAGTGGGACAGACGACACCCTCCACTTT. The encoded protein is CASGTDDTLHF.

The sample holds many counts of this clonotype. The rearrangement joins TRBV28 to TRBJ2-7; D is possibly TRBD1 or TRBD2 (5 bases each). Germline CDR1 MDHEN, CDR2 SYDVKM. The germline V and J ends were trimmed by 5 bases and 7 bases, with 12 bases remaining between them. This CDR3 contains 12 residues. For the CDR3, the DNA is TGTGCCAGCAGTCCCAATTGGGGGGAGCAGTACTTC. Protein sequence: CASSPNWGEQYF.

This clonotype was counted only a few times. The chain is built from TRBV7-9 and TRBJ2-3; 10 bases fit TRBD1. The ends lost 5 bases at V and 5 bases at J; junction bases unmatched: 7. This CDR3 has 15 residues. The germline V gene has CDR1 SEHNR and CDR2 FQNEAQ (reference sequence). The CDR3 protein is CASSPRDRGGDTQYF. CDR3 coding DNA: TGTGCCAGCAGCCCGAGGGACAGGGGAGGAGATACGCAGTATTTT.